This T cell receptor beta chain originates from a study of blood T cell repertoires in COVID-19. Overall study: COVID-19 samples collected from the United States, Italy and Spain covered acute and convalescent phases. The analysed material was cDNA or gDNA that came from T cells, B-cell-depleted T cells, or PBMCs.

The CDR3 runs to 16 residues. Trimming cost V 8 bases and J 4 bases; bases outside gene matches: 15. Germline assignment: CDR1 MGHRA and CDR2 YSYEKL. Per the study methods: Nucleated cell counts were estimated from reference gene primer amplification. Only in-frame clones appear in the TCRdb table, and some are missing; sequencing was by immunoSEQ multiplex PCR. The DNA was the basis for D and trimming; V, J and clone size are from that table. The sample carries 60,000 to 85,000 clones, roughly three quarters recorded once. This receptor was taken from a man in his 70s with acute or convalescent COVID-19. This chain joins TRBV4-1 and TRBJ2-5; TRBD2 matches 8 bases. Sequenced material: peripheral blood. CDR3 nucleotides: TGCGCCAGCTCCCCTGGGGCGGGAGGCCTAGGAGAGACCCAGTACTTC. Protein sequence: CASSPGAGGLGETQYF.